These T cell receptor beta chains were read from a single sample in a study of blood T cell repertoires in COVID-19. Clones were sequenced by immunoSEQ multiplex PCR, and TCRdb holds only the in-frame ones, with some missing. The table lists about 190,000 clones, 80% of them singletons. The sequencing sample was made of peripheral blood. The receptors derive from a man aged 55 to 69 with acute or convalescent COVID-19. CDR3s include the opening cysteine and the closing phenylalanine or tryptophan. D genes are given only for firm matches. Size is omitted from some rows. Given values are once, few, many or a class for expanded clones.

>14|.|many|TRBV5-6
CASSLRDLPSPLHF
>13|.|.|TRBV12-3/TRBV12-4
CASSSRGSYGYTF
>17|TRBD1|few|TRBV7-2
CASSKRQGVFSGNTIYF
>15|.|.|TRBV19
CASGLRGGANEKLFF
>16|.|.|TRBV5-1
CASSWGGGAPSDTQYF
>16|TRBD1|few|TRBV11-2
CASSWGPGTGSYEQYF
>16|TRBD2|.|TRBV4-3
CASSDGLAGYTGELFF
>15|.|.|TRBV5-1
CASSPTGALNTEAFF
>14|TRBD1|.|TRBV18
CASSPGTGGEKLFF
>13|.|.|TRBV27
CASQRGSNQPQHF
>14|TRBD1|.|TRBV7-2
CASSPGTGVYGYTF
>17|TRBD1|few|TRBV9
CASSVLPGQGSTDTQYF
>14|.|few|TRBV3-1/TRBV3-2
CASSQGRLNYGYTF
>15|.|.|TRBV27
CASSPRQGRGNEQFF
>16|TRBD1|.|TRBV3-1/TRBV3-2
CASSHYGTAQNSPLHF
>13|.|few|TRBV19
CASSMVVNTEAFF
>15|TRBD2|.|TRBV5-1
CASSPSGREAGELFF
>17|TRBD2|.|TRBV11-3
CASSPRLAGDLNNEQFF
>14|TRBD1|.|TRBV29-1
CSVEDRVDNEKLFF
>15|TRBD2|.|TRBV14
CASSSFSSGGSTQYF
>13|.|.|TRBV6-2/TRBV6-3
CASSYYAGTEAFF
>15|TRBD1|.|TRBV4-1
CASSQWTGGGTEAFF
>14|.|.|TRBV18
CASSPSTGDNEQFF
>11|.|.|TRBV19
CASSPGREAFF
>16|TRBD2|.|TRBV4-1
CASRRLAGAGYNEQFF
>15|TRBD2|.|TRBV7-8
CASSSLAGGSYEQYF
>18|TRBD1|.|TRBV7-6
CASSRSTRTGGWGSPLHF
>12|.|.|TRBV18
CASSPDEGTQYF
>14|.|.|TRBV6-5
CASRTPGHNSPLHF
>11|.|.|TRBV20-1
CSARSGSRYTF
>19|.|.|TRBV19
CASRPSYGVSISGANVLTF
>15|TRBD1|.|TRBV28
CASSSGGGRSYGYTF
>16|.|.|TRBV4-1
CASSQEAGRNYEKLFF
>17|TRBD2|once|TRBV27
CASSLFSGASNTGELFF
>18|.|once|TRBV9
CASSVEGGPAGGREKLFF
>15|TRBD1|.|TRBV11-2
CASSLALTGDTEAFF
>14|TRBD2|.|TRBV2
CASRAGRGMDTQYF
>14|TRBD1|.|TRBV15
CATSRRGDGEKLFF
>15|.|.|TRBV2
CASKISRGWTETQYF
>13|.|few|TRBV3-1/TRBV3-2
CASSNLRGFGAFF
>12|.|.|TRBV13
CASSPGTDTQYF
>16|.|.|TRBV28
CASSTPSESSYNEQFF
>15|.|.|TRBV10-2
CASSEGRGARTEAFF
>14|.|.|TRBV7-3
CASSRGLNTDTQYF
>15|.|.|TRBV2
CASSLDSSSNSPLHF
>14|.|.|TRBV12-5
CASGRDEGNEKLFF
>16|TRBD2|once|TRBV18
CASFPSGGLAGVWQFF
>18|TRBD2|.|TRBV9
CASSTQTGTSGRLETQYF
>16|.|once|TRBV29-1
CSVEVPGWMMNTEAFF
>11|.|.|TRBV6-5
CASRGPSGYTF